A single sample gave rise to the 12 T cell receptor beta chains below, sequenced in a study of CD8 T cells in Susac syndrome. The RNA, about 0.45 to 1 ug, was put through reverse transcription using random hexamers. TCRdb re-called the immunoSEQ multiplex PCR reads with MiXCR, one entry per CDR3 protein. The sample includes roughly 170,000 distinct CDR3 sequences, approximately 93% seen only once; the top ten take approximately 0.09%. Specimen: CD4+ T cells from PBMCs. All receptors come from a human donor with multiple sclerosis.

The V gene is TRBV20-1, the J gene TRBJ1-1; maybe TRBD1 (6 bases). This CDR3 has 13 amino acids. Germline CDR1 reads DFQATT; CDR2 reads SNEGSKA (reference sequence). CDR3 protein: CSSTGLGNTEAFF. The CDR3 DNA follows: TGCAGCAGCACAGGGCTGGGGAACACTGAAGCTTTCTTT.

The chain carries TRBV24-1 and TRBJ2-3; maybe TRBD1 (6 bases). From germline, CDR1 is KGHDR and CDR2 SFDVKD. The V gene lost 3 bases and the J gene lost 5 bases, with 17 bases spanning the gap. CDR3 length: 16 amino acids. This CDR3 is CATSDRGKGREDTQYF. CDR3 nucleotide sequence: TGTGCCACCAGTGATAGGGGGAAGGGTCGTGAAGATACGCAGTATTTT.

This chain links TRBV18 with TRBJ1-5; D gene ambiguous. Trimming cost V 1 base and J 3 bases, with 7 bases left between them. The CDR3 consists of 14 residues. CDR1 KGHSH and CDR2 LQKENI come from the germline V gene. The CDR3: CASSPRRDNQPQHF. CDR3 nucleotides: TGTGCCAGCTCACCACGGAGGGACAATCAGCCCCAGCATTTT.

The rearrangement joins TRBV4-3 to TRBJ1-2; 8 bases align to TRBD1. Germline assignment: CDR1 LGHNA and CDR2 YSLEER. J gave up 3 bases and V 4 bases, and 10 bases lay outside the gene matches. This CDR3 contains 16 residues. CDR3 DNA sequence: TGCGCCAGCAGCCCCCTCGGGCAGGGGGCGGACTATGGCTACACCTTC. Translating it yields CASSPLGQGADYGYTF.

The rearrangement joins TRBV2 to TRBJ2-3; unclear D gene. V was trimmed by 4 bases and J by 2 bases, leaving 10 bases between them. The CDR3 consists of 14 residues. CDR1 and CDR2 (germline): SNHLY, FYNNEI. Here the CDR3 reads CASSGRTFTDTQYF. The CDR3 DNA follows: TGTGCCAGCAGTGGGAGAACCTTCACAGATACGCAGTATTTT.

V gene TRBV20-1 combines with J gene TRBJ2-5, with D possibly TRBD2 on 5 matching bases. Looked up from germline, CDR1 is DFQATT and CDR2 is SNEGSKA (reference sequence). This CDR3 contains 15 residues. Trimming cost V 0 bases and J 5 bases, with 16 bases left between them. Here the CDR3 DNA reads TGCAGTGCTAGAGATCAACCGAGCGGCTTGGAGACCCAGTACTTC. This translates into CSARDQPSGLETQYF.

CDR3 sequence: CASSVSGDSPEAFF. In DNA form, the CDR3 reads TGTGCCAGCAGCGTCTCGGGGGACTCTCCTGAAGCTTTCTTT. The rearrangement joins TRBV9 to TRBJ1-1; the D gene is possibly TRBD1 (5 bases). The germline V gene has CDR1 SGDLS and CDR2 YYNGEE. Between the trimmed V and J ends, which lost 2 bases and 6 bases, there was a span of 14 bases. CDR3 length: 14 amino acids.

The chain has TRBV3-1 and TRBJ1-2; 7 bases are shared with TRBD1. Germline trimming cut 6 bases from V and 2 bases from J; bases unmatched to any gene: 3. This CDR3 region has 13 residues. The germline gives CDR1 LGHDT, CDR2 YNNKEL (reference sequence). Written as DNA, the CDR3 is TGTGCCAGCAGAAGACAGGGCAACTATGGCTACACCTTC. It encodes CASRRQGNYGYTF. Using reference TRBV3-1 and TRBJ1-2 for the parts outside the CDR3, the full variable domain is DTAVSQTPKYLVTQMGNDKSIKCEQNLGHDTMYWYKQDSKKFLKIMFSYNNKELIINETVPNRFSPKSPDKAHLNLHINSLELGDSAVYFCASRRQGNYGYTFGSGTRLTVV.

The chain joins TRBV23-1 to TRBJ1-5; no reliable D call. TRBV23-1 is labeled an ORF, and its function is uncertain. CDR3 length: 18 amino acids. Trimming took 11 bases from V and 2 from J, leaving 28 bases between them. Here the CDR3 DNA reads TGCGCCCTCGGACGAAGGAATCGGCCTTATAGCGGCAATCAGCCCCAGCATTTT. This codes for CALGRRNRPYSGNQPQHF.

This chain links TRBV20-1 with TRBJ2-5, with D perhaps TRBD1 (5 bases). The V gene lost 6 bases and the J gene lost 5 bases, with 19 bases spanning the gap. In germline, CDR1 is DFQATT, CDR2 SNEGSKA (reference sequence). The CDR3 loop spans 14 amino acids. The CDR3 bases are TGCAGTGCCAGGGCGTCGGGCCAAGGGGAGACCCAGTACTTC. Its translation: CSARASGQGETQYF.

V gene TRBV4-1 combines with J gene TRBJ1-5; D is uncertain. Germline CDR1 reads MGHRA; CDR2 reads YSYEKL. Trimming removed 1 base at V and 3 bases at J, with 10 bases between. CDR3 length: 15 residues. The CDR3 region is CASSQVAPPNQPQHF. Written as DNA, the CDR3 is TGCGCCAGCAGCCAAGTGGCCCCCCCCAATCAGCCCCAGCATTTT.

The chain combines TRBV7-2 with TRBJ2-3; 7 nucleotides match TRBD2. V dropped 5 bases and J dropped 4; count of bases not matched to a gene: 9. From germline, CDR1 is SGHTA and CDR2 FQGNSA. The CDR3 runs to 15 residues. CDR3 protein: CASSPAGMGPDTQYF. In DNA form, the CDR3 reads TGTGCCAGCAGCCCAGCGGGGATGGGGCCAGATACGCAGTATTTT.